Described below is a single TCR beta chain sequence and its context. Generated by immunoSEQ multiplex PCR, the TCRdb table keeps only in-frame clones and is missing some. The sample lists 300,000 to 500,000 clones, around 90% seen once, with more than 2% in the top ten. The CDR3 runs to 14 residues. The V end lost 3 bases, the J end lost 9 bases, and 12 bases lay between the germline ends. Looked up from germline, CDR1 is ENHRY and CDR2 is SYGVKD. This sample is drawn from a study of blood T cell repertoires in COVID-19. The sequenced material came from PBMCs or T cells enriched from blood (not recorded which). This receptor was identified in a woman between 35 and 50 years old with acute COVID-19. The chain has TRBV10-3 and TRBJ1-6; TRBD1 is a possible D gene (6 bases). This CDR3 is CAISDNRAGSPLHF. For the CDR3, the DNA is TGTGCCATCAGTGATAACAGGGCGGGTTCACCCCTCCACTTT.